The entry below describes one T cell receptor (beta chain). Antigen specificity is unknown. The entry originates in a study of T cell repertoires in cytomegalovirus infection. The wider study: Public TCR beta signature analysis indicated the presence of both CMV infection and matching HLA type.

From germline, CDR1 is DFQATT and CDR2 SNEGSKA (reference sequence). This CDR3 spans 12 amino acids. The V end was cut by 4 bases, the J end by 4 bases, with 8 bases between. Whole-study findings and limits: CMV carriers with the relevant HLA were identified by cumulative public TCR beta family frequency. The response measured ex vivo was dominated by TCR beta clonotypes (HLA-C-restricted and CMV-specific).

MiXCR, run by TCRdb on the reads, gives a single entry per CDR3 protein. The sample consists of more than 150,000 distinct CDR3 sequences, roughly 17% of them appearing once. The material sequenced was CD8+ T cells from PBMCs. This chain uses TRBV20-1 with TRBJ2-1; D is possibly TRBD2 (5 bases). This TCR derives from a human donor in good health (CMV status not recorded). Some clones in this sample may be carry-over from other donors' samples. CDR3 amino acids: CSATDWYNEQFF. The CDR3 nucleotides read TGCAGTGCTACGGACTGGTACAATGAGCAGTTCTTC.